The 27 T cell receptor beta chains below all came from one sample that was sequenced in a study of T cells after yellow fever vaccination. TCRdb fed the 5' RACE reads into MiXCR, producing one record per CDR3 protein. The sample has 360,000 or so distinct CDR3 sequences, roughly 10% seen once. The source material was PBMCs, sampled on the day of the first yellow fever vaccination. The receptor set was obtained from a man between 18 and 35 years old who received the YFV17D yellow fever vaccine.

This clonotype was seen ten or more times. The chain uses TRBV5-1 and TRBJ1-1; D unclear. CDR3 length: 13 amino acids. Trimming stripped 0 bases from V and 0 bases from J, with 3 bases between. CDR1 and CDR2 (germline): SGHRS, YFSETQ. This CDR3 is CASSLELNTEAFF. CDR3 nucleotides: TGCGCCAGCAGCTTGGAGCTGAACACTGAAGCTTTCTTT.

This clonotype was seen a few times. The V gene is TRBV6-5, the J gene TRBJ2-7; 8 bases are shared with TRBD1. Germline CDR1 MNHEY, CDR2 SVGAGI. This CDR3 region has 15 residues. V shed 4 bases and J 4 bases; nucleotides not matched to a gene: 9. This chain's CDR3 is CASSWTGFGGYEQYF. DNA for the CDR3: TGTGCCAGCAGTTGGACAGGGTTCGGAGGATACGAGCAGTACTTC.

The J gene is TRBJ2-4, the V gene TRBV24-1; D is undetermined. V lost 1 base to trimming and J lost 2 bases, with 14 bases between them. Germline assignment: CDR1 KGHDR and CDR2 SFDVKD. The CDR3 is 17 residues long. The CDR3, as DNA: TGTGCCACCAGTGATTTTTCCACAAAAGGATCCAAAAACATTCAGTACTTC. Translation: CATSDFSTKGSKNIQYF.

This clonotype appeared a few times. The rearrangement joins TRBV29-1 to TRBJ1-2; D perhaps matches TRBD1 (5 bases). Germline V CDR1 and CDR2: SQVTM, ANQGSEA. Trimming shortened V by 3 bases and J by 5 bases, and 10 bases separated the two germline ends. The CDR3 is 12 residues long. CDR3: CSVEGRVYGYTF. The DNA of the CDR3 is TGCAGCGTTGAGGGCAGGGTATATGGCTACACCTTC.

The chain joins TRBV7-3 to TRBJ2-6; D gene ambiguous. The CDR3 contains 15 residues. V dropped 3 bases and J dropped 0 bases, with 6 bases sitting between them. Looked up from germline, CDR1 is SGHTA and CDR2 is FQGTGA. Written as DNA, the CDR3 is TGTGCCAGCAGCTTCCCTACCTCTGGGGCCAACGTCCTGACTTTC. As protein: CASSFPTSGANVLTF. The variable domain in full, completed from reference TRBV7-3 and TRBJ2-6, reads GAGVSQTPSNKVTEKGKYVELRCDPISGHTALYWYRQSLGQGPEFLIYFQGTGAADDSGLPNDRFFAVRPEGSVSTLKIQRTERGDSAVYLCASSFPTSGANVLTFGAGSRLTVL.

The DNA of the CDR3 is TGTGCCAGCAGGAACTATAATTCACCCCTCCACTTT. Residues: CASRNYNSPLHF. The chain carries TRBV6-1 and TRBJ1-6; no clear D. V was cut by 6 bases and J by 3 bases, with 3 bases left in between. CDR3 length: 12 residues. Germline CDR1 is MNHNS and CDR2 is SASEGT.

The chain has TRBV9 and TRBJ2-3; either TRBD1 or TRBD2 may fit D (6 bases each). CDR1 is SGDLS, CDR2 YYNGEE, per germline. Between the trimmed V and J ends, which lost 4 bases and 8 bases, there was a span of 20 bases. The CDR3 is made up of 15 amino acids. The CDR3 protein is CASSTEGGDGGTQYF. The CDR3 DNA reads as TGTGCCAGCAGCACAGAGGGGGGCGACGGCGGTACGCAGTATTTT.

The rearrangement uses TRBV5-1 and TRBJ2-7; 8 bases line up with TRBD1. The CDR3 runs to 15 residues. CDR1 is SGHRS, CDR2 YFSETQ, per germline. Trimming at V came to 4 bases and at J to 2 bases, leaving 8 bases not matched to a gene. The CDR3 is CASSPTGVWAYEQYV. DNA for the CDR3: TGCGCCAGCAGCCCGACAGGGGTTTGGGCCTACGAGCAGTACGTC.

The V and J genes are TRBV5-1 and TRBJ2-1; 10 nucleotides line up with TRBD2. CDR1 SGHRS and CDR2 YFSETQ come from the germline V gene. V was pared by 0 bases and J by 2 bases, with 8 bases of the junction left unmatched. CDR3 length: 18 amino acids. The DNA for the CDR3 is TGCGCCAGCAGCTTGGAAGGAGTAGCGGGGGGAACCTACAATGAGCAGTTCTTC. Residues: CASSLEGVAGGTYNEQFF.

V and J are TRBV5-4 and TRBJ2-1; 7 nucleotides agree with TRBD2. The germline CDR1 and CDR2 sequences are SGHNT and YYREEE (reference sequence). The CDR3 is made up of 13 amino acids. V was clipped by 5 bases and J by 3 bases; unmatched bases: 2. The CDR3: CASRSGGYNEQFF. CDR3 bases: TGTGCCAGCAGGTCGGGAGGCTACAATGAGCAGTTCTTC.

This chain joins TRBV28 and TRBJ1-1; D is unresolved. This CDR3 contains 14 residues. V was clipped by 5 bases and J by 5 bases, with 15 bases between them. Germline values: CDR1 MDHEN, CDR2 SYDVKM. The CDR3 loop is CASSATDGGTEAFF. Written as DNA, the CDR3 is TGTGCCAGCAGTGCAACCGATGGAGGGACTGAAGCTTTCTTT.

This clonotype appeared a few times. The chain employs TRBV3-1 and TRBJ2-3; TRBD2 agrees at 7 bases. V lost 0 bases to trimming and J lost 7 bases; unmatched junction nucleotides: 7. This CDR3 spans 15 amino acids. Germline assignment: CDR1 LGHDT and CDR2 YNNKEL (reference sequence). In DNA form, the CDR3 reads TGTGCCAGCAGCCAAGATTCGAGACTAGCAAATACGCAGTATTTT. It specifies CASSQDSRLANTQYF.

This clonotype has at least ten counts. This CDR3 reads CASSQFQGPQETQYF. The DNA of the CDR3 is TGCGCCAGCAGCCAGTTCCAGGGGCCCCAAGAGACCCAGTACTTC. The chain joins TRBV4-1 to TRBJ2-5, with D possibly matching TRBD1 (6 bases). CDR1 and CDR2 (germline): MGHRA, YSYEKL. There are 15 residues in the CDR3. The V end lost 3 bases, the J end lost 1 base, and 12 bases lay between the germline ends.

In its sample, this clonotype was seen a few times. The CDR3 reads CASSYTRDQPQHF. CDR3 nucleotides: TGTGCCAGCAGTTACACGCGAGATCAGCCCCAGCATTTT. The J gene is TRBJ1-5, the V gene TRBV6-5; D unclear. Germline loops: CDR1 MNHEY, CDR2 SVGAGI. This CDR3 has 13 residues. V gave up 2 bases and J gave up 5 bases, with 7 bases separating them.

This clonotype came up many times. The gene calls are TRBV14 and TRBJ2-1; tentatively, D is TRBD1 or TRBD2 (5 bases each). Germline assignment: CDR1 SGHDN and CDR2 FVKESK. V was cut by 6 bases and J by 9 bases, with 15 bases left in between. The CDR3 covers 13 residues. The CDR3: CASRLAGSGEQFF. DNA for the CDR3: TGTGCCAGCAGACTCGCAGGGAGCGGTGAGCAGTTCTTC. Full variable domain (remainder filled in from reference TRBV14 and TRBJ2-1): EAGVTQFPSHSVIEKGQTVTLRCDPISGHDNLYWYRRVMGKEIKFLLHFVKESKQDESGMPNNRFLAERTGGTYSTLKVQPAELEDSGVYFCASRLAGSGEQFFGPGTRLTVL.

This clonotype was recorded a few times. V usage is TRBV5-1 and J usage is TRBJ1-1; possibly TRBD1 for D (6 bases). Trimming left V 3 bases short and J 1 base short, with 22 bases between. Germline values: CDR1 SGHRS, CDR2 YFSETQ. This CDR3 is built from 18 residues. CDR3 sequence: CASSSSHLGGPRNTEAFF. DNA of the CDR3: TGCGCCAGCAGCTCGAGCCACTTGGGGGGCCCACGGAACACTGAAGCTTTCTTT.

This clonotype was counted ten times or more. The chain joins TRBV5-6 to TRBJ2-2; 9 bases agree with TRBD1. V shed 0 bases and J 5 bases; nucleotides not matched to a gene: 2. The length of the CDR3 is 15 residues. From germline, CDR1 is SGHDT and CDR2 YYEEEE. The CDR3 nucleotides read TGTGCCAGCAGCTTGGTACAGGGGGCGACCGGGGAGCTGTTTTTT. Amino acids: CASSLVQGATGELFF.

The rearrangement joins TRBV10-3 to TRBJ2-7; 10 nucleotides line up with TRBD2. The CDR3 totals 15 residues. CDR1 is ENHRY, CDR2 SYGVKD, per germline. The V segment lost 10 bases and the J segment 4 bases; nucleotides outside the gene matches: 13. The CDR3 here is CATRYGLAAYYEQYV. CDR3 DNA sequence: TGTGCCACCAGGTACGGACTAGCGGCGTATTACGAGCAGTACGTC.

This clonotype came up a few times. V and J are TRBV27 and TRBJ1-5, with TRBD1 identical over 7 bases. The CDR3 extends over 15 amino acids. The ends lost 6 bases at V and 1 base at J; junction bases unmatched: 6. Germline V gives CDR1 MNHEY, CDR2 SMNVEV (reference sequence). CDR3 DNA sequence: TGTGCCAGCAGATCCGGGACAGTAAGCAATCAGCCCCAGCATTTT. It codes for CASRSGTVSNQPQHF.

The chain links TRBV4-3 to TRBJ2-5; D remains ambiguous. V shed 1 base and J shed 4 bases, with 10 bases lying between them. The CDR3 spans 14 residues. Per germline, CDR1 LGHNA and CDR2 YSLEER. Written as DNA, the CDR3 is TGCGCCAGCAGCCAAGTTATCGGGCGAGAGACCCAGTACTTC. Its translation: CASSQVIGRETQYF.

This rearrangement joins TRBV30 to TRBJ1-4, with D tentatively TRBD1 (6 bases). The length of the CDR3 is 14 residues. Germline values: CDR1 GTSNPN, CDR2 SVGIG (reference sequence). Trimming shortened V by 7 bases and J by 8 bases, and 20 bases separated the two germline ends. The CDR3, as DNA: TGTGCCTCCGTGAACAGGGATTTGGTGGAAAAACTGTTTTTT. Encoded protein: CASVNRDLVEKLFF. Full variable domain (remainder filled in from reference TRBV30 and TRBJ1-4): SQTIHQWPATLVQPVGSPLSLECTVEGTSNPNLYWYRQAAGRGLQLLFYSVGIGQISSEVPQNLSASRPQDRQFILSSKKLLLSDSGFYLCASVNRDLVEKLFFGSGTQLSVL.

This clonotype has more than one count but fewer than ten. V is TRBV7-3 and J is TRBJ1-1; TRBD1 agrees at 10 bases. The CDR3 runs to 16 residues. Germline CDR1 reads SGHTA; CDR2 reads FQGTGA. Trimming removed 5 bases from V and 0 bases from J; junction bases left unmatched: 6. The CDR3, as DNA: TGTGCCAGCAGCCGTGGACAGGGGGTGATGAACACTGAAGCTTTCTTT. Translating it yields CASSRGQGVMNTEAFF.

This clonotype was counted a few times. V and J are TRBV29-1 and TRBJ2-3, with 9 bases lining up with TRBD2. V gave up 4 bases and J gave up 5 bases; unmatched junction bases: 10. CDR3 length: 15 amino acids. Per germline, CDR1 SQVTM and CDR2 ANQGSEA. The CDR3 nucleotides are TGCAGCGTTGTGGGGGCTAGCGGGGATCTAGATACGCAGTATTTT. It yields the protein CSVVGASGDLDTQYF.

V and J are TRBV7-3 and TRBJ2-3, with a possible D match to TRBD2 (6 bases). This CDR3 has 15 amino acids. Trimming took 4 bases from V and 3 from J, leaving 14 bases between them. Germline CDR1 and CDR2: SGHTA and FQGTGA. Written as DNA, the CDR3 is TGTGCCAGCAGCTCACGGGGGAATCCAACAGATACGCAGTATTTT. As protein: CASSSRGNPTDTQYF.

This clonotype was found a few times. The J gene is TRBJ2-1, the V gene TRBV7-3; D call uncertain. The CDR3 length is 13 residues. V was cut by 0 bases and J by 11 bases, with 11 bases left in between. From germline, CDR1 is SGHTA and CDR2 FQGTGA. In nucleotides, the CDR3 is TGTGCCAGCAGCTTAACGTATCAGGAACAGCAGTTCTTC. Amino acid sequence: CASSLTYQEQQFF.

Many counts were recorded for this clonotype. This chain connects TRBV12-3 or TRBV12-4 to TRBJ2-1; D may be TRBD1 or TRBD2 (5 bases each). V was pared by 6 bases and J by 9 bases, with 12 bases between. The CDR3 contains 12 residues. The CDR3 DNA follows: TGTGCCAGCAGCGTAATTGGGGGTGAGCAGTTCTTC. It yields the protein CASSVIGGEQFF.

This clonotype was seen a few times. The genes are TRBV11-2 and TRBJ2-1; D may be TRBD1 or TRBD2 (6 bases each). Deletions cut 1 base from V and 3 bases from J, with 10 bases between. Per germline, CDR1 SGHAT and CDR2 FQNNGV. The length of the CDR3 is 15 residues. The CDR3 reads CASSLVRGRYNEQFF. For the CDR3, the DNA is TGTGCCAGCAGCTTAGTTCGGGGGCGCTACAATGAGCAGTTCTTC.